This T cell receptor (beta chain) was identified in a study of human T cells and chemical hapten exposure. The wider study: On about 2 cm by about 2 cm of upper inner arm skin, sensitization was performed with 2% DPC.

This clonotype came up many times. Specified time point: pre-sensitization, week 0. The sample's treatment: therapeutic diphenylcyclopropenone sensitization with weekly scalp DPC. TCRdb used MiXCR to reprocess the RACE reads, holding one entry per CDR3 protein. The sample yields more than 75,000 distinct CDR3 sequences, around 10% seen once. The sample here was whole blood, taken in connection with sensitization to the hapten diphenylcyclopropenone (DPC). The receptor was derived from a woman aged 40 to 50 with alopecia areata. Some clones in this sample may be carry-over from other donors' samples.

DNA of the CDR3: TGTGCCAAGGGAAAGACAGATACGCAGTATTTT. This translates into CAKGKTDTQYF. The V gene is TRBV10-3, the J gene TRBJ2-3; D unclear. CDR1 is ENHRY, CDR2 SYGVKD, per germline. The length of the CDR3 is 11 residues. V was pared by 10 bases and J by 3 bases, with 8 bases between.